The present T cell receptor (beta chain) was sequenced within a study of response to subunit inactivated influenza vaccine. With 7 bases removed from V and 0 bases from J, the gap between germline ends came to 10 bases. This CDR3 has 14 amino acids. Each CDR3 protein gets one entry after TCRdb re-called the RT-PCR reads with MiXCR. The top ten clones hold approximately 10% of a sample with around 540,000 distinct CDR3 sequences, roughly 10% of them seen once. The receptor comes from a man aged 45-65 years who received an inactivated influenza vaccine. The chain links TRBV12-3 or TRBV12-4 to TRBJ1-3, with a tentative D call TRBD1 (5 bases). This specimen consisted of PBMCs from blood, obtained on the day of vaccination. CDR3 amino acids: CASNMGGSGNTIYF. CDR3 bases: TGTGCCAGCAATATGGGGGGCTCTGGAAACACCATATATTTT.